This is a list of T cell receptor beta chains from one sample in a study of blood T cell repertoires in COVID-19. The method was immunoSEQ multiplex PCR; TCRdb's version includes in-frame clones alone and lacks a portion of them. The table lists around 290,000 clones, approximately 90% of them singletons, with around 2.2% in the top ten. The sequencing input was peripheral blood. These receptor sequences come from a woman in her 30s with COVID-19, enrolled during active disease. The CDR3 runs from the conserved cysteine through the conserved F or W. A D gene is named only where the DNA matches it firmly. For some rows the clone size is stated as once, few or many, or as a class when expanded; others skip it.

TRBV19	TRBJ1-5	TRBD1	once	TGTGCCAGTAGCTCTACCGGGACAGAAAATCAGCCCCAGCATTTT	CASSSTGTENQPQHF
TRBV19	TRBJ2-1	TRBD1	NA	TGTGCCACCGCCGGGACAGGAGTATACAATGAGCAGTTCTTC	CATAGTGVYNEQFF
TRBV15	TRBJ1-2	NA	NA	TGTGCCACCAGCAGAGATTCGGGGGGGATCTATGGCTACACCTTC	CATSRDSGGIYGYTF
TRBV2	TRBJ1-3	NA	NA	TGTGCCAGCAGCCTAGACTCTGGAAACACCATATATTTT	CASSLDSGNTIYF
TRBV7-9	TRBJ2-7	NA	NA	TGTGCCAGCAGCGCCGCCACTGGTCCCTACGAGCAGTACTTC	CASSAATGPYEQYF
TRBV7-3	TRBJ2-1	TRBD2	NA	TGTGCCAGCAGCTTAAAAGCGGAACTAGCGGGGTCCTACAATGAGCAGTTCTTC	CASSLKAELAGSYNEQFF
TRBV5-1	TRBJ2-7	TRBD1	NA	TGCGCCAGCAGCTTGGCTGCCGGGACAGGGACCTACGAGCAGTACTTC	CASSLAAGTGTYEQYF
TRBV27	TRBJ2-3	TRBD2	NA	TGTGCCAGCAGTTTCTCGGCGGGAGTGAACACAGATACGCAGTATTTT	CASSFSAGVNTDTQYF
TRBV29-1	TRBJ1-5	TRBD1	NA	TGCAGCGTAGGACAGGGAAACAATCAGCCCCAGCATTTT	CSVGQGNNQPQHF
TRBV10-3	TRBJ2-3	NA	NA	TGTGCCATCAGTGGAAACAGGGCGGCAGATACGCAGTATTTT	CAISGNRAADTQYF
TRBV6-2/TRBV6-3	TRBJ2-7	TRBD2	NA	TGTGCCAGCAGCTTCCGACTAGCTGCTTCCTACGAGCAGTACTTC	CASSFRLAASYEQYF
TRBV5-1	TRBJ1-1	NA	NA	TGCGCCAGCCGGAAAACAGAGAACACTGAAGCTTTCTTT	CASRKTENTEAFF
TRBV5-1	TRBJ2-2	TRBD1	once	TGCGCCAGCAGCCCCGAGGGGGCTGGAGCCGGGGAGCTGTTTTTT	CASSPEGAGAGELFF
TRBV5-4	TRBJ2-7	TRBD2	few	TGTGCCAGCAGCTTCGGGGCTAGCGGGAGTCAGTACGAGCAGTACTTC	CASSFGASGSQYEQYF
TRBV7-2	TRBJ1-4	NA	NA	TGTGCCAGCAGCTCGGGGACACGGTCAGAAAAACTGTTTTTT	CASSSGTRSEKLFF
TRBV3-1/TRBV3-2	TRBJ2-5	NA	NA	TGTGCCAGCAGCCAAGAGGAGGGAGGAAAGACCCAGTACTTC	CASSQEEGGKTQYF
TRBV29-1	TRBJ1-2	NA	NA	TGCAGCGTTGAAGACTCGGACAGCTATGGCTACACCTTC	CSVEDSDSYGYTF
TRBV25-1	TRBJ2-1	TRBD2	once	TGTGCCAGCAGGCTTAGCGGGAGCGGTGGTGAGCAGTTCTTC	CASRLSGSGGEQFF
TRBV2	TRBJ2-7	TRBD2	NA	TGTGCCAGCAGTGAGTCCGGACTAGCGGGAGTCGACGAGCAGTACTTC	CASSESGLAGVDEQYF
TRBV4-2	TRBJ2-3	NA	NA	TGTGCCAGCAGCCAAGAGCCCAGGATCAGGGGTGATACGCAGTATTTT	CASSQEPRIRGDTQYF
TRBV5-1	TRBJ2-7	TRBD2	many	TGCGCCAGCAGCACCGGGACTAGCGGCACCTACGAGCAGTACTTC	CASSTGTSGTYEQYF
TRBV28	TRBJ1-2	NA	NA	TGTGCCAGCCGACAGTCGTATGGCTACACCTTC	CASRQSYGYTF
TRBV5-1	TRBJ1-1	NA	NA	TGCGCCAGCAGCTTGCAAGCGCAGGACTCAACCACTGAAGCTTTCTTT	CASSLQAQDSTTEAFF
TRBV19	TRBJ2-3	TRBD2	once	TGTGCCAGTAGTATAGAATCGGGACTAGCGATCGATACGCAGTATTTT	CASSIESGLAIDTQYF
TRBV10-2	TRBJ1-1	TRBD1	NA	TGCGCCAGCAGCACCATGATCTTGGACAGGGGGTTGTTGAACACTGAAGCTTTCTTT	CASSTMILDRGLLNTEAFF
TRBV29-1	TRBJ2-1	TRBD2	NA	TGCAGCGTTGAACGGGGCGGGACTAGCGGTAGGTTCGATGAGCAGTTCTTC	CSVERGGTSGRFDEQFF
TRBV7-9	TRBJ1-4	NA	NA	TGTGCCAGCAGCTTAGCCGCAGGTAGTAATGAAAAACTGTTTTTT	CASSLAAGSNEKLFF
TRBV12-5	TRBJ1-6	TRBD1	NA	TGTGCTAGTGCCACTACAGGGACAGATTCACCCCTCCACTTT	CASATTGTDSPLHF
TRBV7-2	TRBJ1-5	TRBD1	once	TGTGCCAGCAGTTGGGGACAGGGAAGCAATCAGCCCCAGCATTTT	CASSWGQGSNQPQHF
TRBV3-1/TRBV3-2	TRBJ2-1	NA	NA	TGTGCCAGCAGTTCCGGGACTCTTATCGCGAATGAGCAGTTCTTC	CASSSGTLIANEQFF
TRBV11-3	TRBJ2-2	NA	NA	TGTGCCAGCAGCTTAGTCTTTCAGAAGAACACCGGGGAGCTGTTTTTT	CASSLVFQKNTGELFF
TRBV5-1	TRBJ2-2	NA	NA	TGCGCCAGCAGCTTGGATTCCGTGAACACCGGGGAGCTGTTTTTT	CASSLDSVNTGELFF
TRBV2	TRBJ1-6	TRBD1	few	TGTGCCAGCAGTGTCACAGGGGGCGCTTCGGGTTCACCCCTCCACTTT	CASSVTGGASGSPLHF
TRBV7-9	TRBJ1-2	NA	NA	TGTGCCAGCAGTTTTGACTTCTATGGCTACACCTTC	CASSFDFYGYTF
TRBV5-6	TRBJ1-2	NA	NA	TGTGCCAGCAGCTTGTATCAGGGAATCTATGGCTACACCTTC	CASSLYQGIYGYTF
TRBV11-3	TRBJ2-7	NA	NA	TGTGCCAGCAGCTTAGGCAGGGCATCTGACGAGCAGTACTTC	CASSLGRASDEQYF
TRBV10-3	TRBJ2-2	TRBD2	NA	TGTGCCACCCAGCCCTCCTTAGCGGGAGGGTCCGGGGAGCTGTTTTTT	CATQPSLAGGSGELFF
TRBV11-1	TRBJ1-2	NA	NA	TGTGCCAGCAGCTTATCGGGGGATGGCTACACCTTC	CASSLSGDGYTF
TRBV19	TRBJ1-6	NA	few	TGTGCCAGTAGTTCGCGAAGCTCCTATAATTCACCCCTCCACTTT	CASSSRSSYNSPLHF
TRBV25-1	TRBJ2-1	TRBD2	NA	TGTGCCAGCAGTGAATGGACTAGCGAAGGCGATGAGCAGTTCTTC	CASSEWTSEGDEQFF
TRBV6-5	TRBJ2-2	TRBD2	NA	TGTGCCACCAAGGGCAGCGGGAGGAACACCGGGGAGCTGTTTTTT	CATKGSGRNTGELFF
TRBV5-1	TRBJ2-1	TRBD2	NA	TGCGCCAGCAGCTTGCTAACTAGCGGGAATGAGCAGTTCTTC	CASSLLTSGNEQFF
TRBV9	TRBJ2-1	TRBD1	once	TGTGCCAGCAGAAGGGACAGCAGCAATGAGCAGTTCTTC	CASRRDSSNEQFF
TRBV5-1	TRBJ1-4	NA	NA	TGCGCCAGCAGCTTCGGTGCAACTAATGAAAAACTGTTTTTT	CASSFGATNEKLFF
TRBV5-8	TRBJ2-5	NA	NA	TGTGCCAGCAGTTACGGTATTGGCGGAGAGACCCAGTACTTC	CASSYGIGGETQYF
TRBV7-9	TRBJ1-1	TRBD1	NA	TGTGCCAGCAGCTTAACAGGGGGGGACACTGAAGCTTTCTTT	CASSLTGGDTEAFF
TRBV27	TRBJ1-5	TRBD1	NA	TGTGCCAGCAGTTCCCCCGGACAGGGATTCAATCAGCCCCAGCATTTT	CASSSPGQGFNQPQHF
TRBV11-2	TRBJ1-2	NA	NA	TGTGCCAGCAGCTTAGAGTCGGGGGACGGCGGCTACACCTTC	CASSLESGDGGYTF
TRBV7-9	TRBJ1-2	TRBD1	NA	TGTGCCAGCAGCTTATATAGACAGGGGACCTTTAACTATGGCTACACCTTC	CASSLYRQGTFNYGYTF
TRBV3-1/TRBV3-2	TRBJ2-4	NA	NA	TGTGCCAGCAGCCAAGTAGACCAGGGTACCAAAAACATTCAGTACTTC	CASSQVDQGTKNIQYF
TRBV5-1	TRBJ2-6	TRBD1	NA	TGCGCCAGCAGCGAGGACAGGGCTGGGGCCAACGTCCTGACTTTC	CASSEDRAGANVLTF